These 16 T cell receptor beta chains were sequenced from one sample in a study of cytomegalovirus exposure and HLA in healthy donors. PCR employed 60 Vbeta and 13 Jbeta primers. TCRdb's table, derived via immunoSEQ multiplex PCR, lists solely in-frame clones and lacks some. The sample contains around 89,000 clones, 81% of which appear only once. The sample comprised PBMCs. Receptors were obtained from a girl aged 2-15 years in good health and CMV-seropositive.

The chain is built from TRBV27 and TRBJ1-5, with D tentatively TRBD1 (5 bases). Per the germline V gene, CDR1 is MNHEY and CDR2 is SMNVEV (reference sequence). Trimming took off 5 bases at V and 3 bases at J, with 14 bases between the two ends. This CDR3 contains 15 residues. The chain's CDR3 is CASSREGRFNQPQHF. As DNA, the CDR3 is TGTGCCAGCAGTCGGGAGGGACGGTTCAATCAGCCCCAGCATTTT.

This chain links TRBV7-8 with TRBJ2-7; 8 nucleotides line up with TRBD2. The J segment lost 6 bases and the V segment lost 1 base, leaving 11 bases of the junction unmatched. The CDR3 extends over 16 amino acids. Germline V CDR1 and CDR2: SGHVS, FQNEAQ. This CDR3 reads CASSLEVSGTRGEQYF. CDR3 nucleotides: TGTGCCAGCAGCTTAGAGGTTAGCGGGACGAGGGGCGAGCAGTACTTC.

The chain has TRBV5-8 and TRBJ2-3, with 15 bases identical to TRBD2. The junction had 6 bases not matched to a gene; V was cut back by 4 bases and J by 0 bases. This CDR3 contains 18 residues. The V gene's germline CDR1 is SGHTS and CDR2 YDEGEE. The CDR3 coding sequence is TGTGCCAGCAGCCTGGGACTAGCGGGAGGCACTAGCACAGATACGCAGTATTTT. Translated, it gives CASSLGLAGGTSTDTQYF.

The V and J genes are TRBV28 and TRBJ1-5, with 7 bases fitting TRBD1. The CDR3 has 17 residues. The V segment lost 6 bases and the J segment 4 bases; nucleotides outside the gene matches: 15. The germline CDR1 and CDR2 sequences are MDHEN and SYDVKM. CDR3 sequence reads: CASRSDQPGQRNQPQHF. DNA of the CDR3: TGTGCCAGCAGGTCCGATCAACCGGGACAGAGAAATCAGCCCCAGCATTTT.

This clone was found once. This chain links TRBV11-2 with TRBJ1-1; no definite D call. CDR1 SGHAT and CDR2 FQNNGV come from the germline V gene. This CDR3 is built from 14 residues. Trimming shortened V by 7 bases and J by 1 base, and 13 bases separated the two germline ends. The CDR3 here is CASTSGGWNTEAFF. CDR3 DNA: TGTGCCAGCACCTCGGGAGGGTGGAACACTGAAGCTTTCTTT. The full variable domain, completed using reference TRBV11-2 and TRBJ1-1, is EAGVAQSPRYKIIEKRQSVAFWCNPISGHATLYWYQQILGQGPKLLIQFQNNGVVDDSQLPKDRFSAERLKGVDSTLKIQPAKLEDSAVYLCASTSGGWNTEAFFGQGTRLTVV.

Here the CDR3 reads CASSSPGLSKQYF. As DNA, the CDR3 is TGTGCCAGCAGTTCCCCGGGTCTGAGTAAACAGTACTTC. The chain uses TRBV28 and TRBJ2-5, with D uncertain. Germline loops: CDR1 MDHEN, CDR2 SYDVKM. The CDR3 extends over 13 amino acids. Between the trimmed V and J ends, which lost 4 bases and 11 bases, there was a span of 17 bases.

The chain has TRBV4-1 and TRBJ2-1; D gene ambiguous. The V gene's germline CDR1 is MGHRA and CDR2 YSYEKL. The CDR3 totals 17 residues. V was trimmed by 1 base and J by 0 bases, leaving 13 bases between them. The CDR3 reads CASSQVFPRSSYNEQFF. The CDR3 DNA reads as TGCGCCAGCAGCCAAGTTTTCCCGAGGAGCTCCTACAATGAGCAGTTCTTC.

About this clone: At the DNA level, this CDR3 is encoded by other sequences in the same sample as well. The V call is TRBV5-8, the J call TRBJ2-7; 7 bases agree with TRBD1. Germline V gene lookup returns CDR1 SGHTS and CDR2 YDEGEE. The CDR3 sequence is 14 residues long. V was pared by 4 bases and J by 5 bases, with 9 bases of the junction left unmatched. CDR3 DNA sequence: TGTGCCAGCAGCACCTGGACAGGATGGAACGAGCAGTACTTC. As protein: CASSTWTGWNEQYF.

This sequence joins TRBV19 and TRBJ1-5; D call uncertain. Germline CDR1 LNHDA, CDR2 SQIVND (reference sequence). The length of the CDR3 is 13 residues. The V and J ends lost 1 base and 3 bases respectively, with 4 bases between them. In DNA, the CDR3 is TGTGCCAGTAGTATAGCCTTCAATCAGCCCCAGCATTTT. This codes for CASSIAFNQPQHF.

This chain uses TRBV5-1 with TRBJ2-6; D remains ambiguous. Trimming took 4 bases from V and 2 from J, leaving 7 bases between them. In germline, CDR1 is SGHRS, CDR2 YFSETQ. This CDR3 is 14 amino acids long. CDR3 sequence: CASSKEPGANVLTF. CDR3 DNA: TGCGCCAGCAGCAAGGAGCCTGGGGCCAACGTCCTGACTTTC.

The chain joins TRBV28 to TRBJ1-5; the match to TRBD1 covers 7 bases. The CDR3 runs 14 residues. Germline loops: CDR1 MDHEN, CDR2 SYDVKM. The ends lost 5 bases at V and 5 bases at J; junction bases unmatched: 6. The CDR3 sequence is CASSPPDRYQPQHF. The CDR3, as DNA: TGTGCCAGCAGTCCTCCGGACAGGTATCAGCCCCAGCATTTT.

The gene calls are TRBV28 and TRBJ2-7; perhaps TRBD1 as D (6 bases). CDR1 is MDHEN, CDR2 SYDVKM, per germline. The CDR3 runs 14 residues. The ends were cut back, 7 bases at V and 5 bases at J, with 18 bases in the middle. CDR3: CASTLAQKGDEQYF. The CDR3 bases are TGTGCCAGCACTCTAGCCCAAAAGGGGGACGAGCAGTACTTC.

This chain uses TRBV5-1 with TRBJ1-2; D is perhaps TRBD1 (5 bases). Germline V gene data show CDR1 as SGHRS and CDR2 as YFSETQ. The CDR3 has 16 amino acids. V was shortened by 0 bases and J by 7 bases, with 19 bases between the two germline ends. CDR3 bases: TGCGCCAGCAGCTTGGATTCTGCGGGGGTCAAAGGTGGCTACACCTTC. Translated, it gives CASSLDSAGVKGGYTF.

This clone was seen more than once but under ten times. The chain is built from TRBV7-9 and TRBJ1-5; no reliable D call. The ends were cut back, 1 base at V and 1 base at J, with 5 bases in the middle. The V gene's germline CDR1 is SEHNR and CDR2 FQNEAQ (reference sequence). The CDR3 contains 14 residues. The CDR3 bases are TGTGCCAGCAGCTTAGACGGGAGCAATCAGCCCCAGCATTTT. It specifies CASSLDGSNQPQHF.

CDR3 sequence reads: CASTQGGVLNTEAFF. CDR3 DNA: TGTGCCAGCACCCAAGGGGGAGTCCTGAACACTGAAGCTTTCTTT. The chain employs TRBV6-1 and TRBJ1-1; weak D call: TRBD1 (6 bases). CDR3 length equals 15 residues. CDR1 is MNHNS and CDR2 is SASEGT in the germline V gene. V was cut by 7 bases and J by 0 bases, with 15 bases left in between.

V gene TRBV28 combines with J gene TRBJ2-7; unclear D gene. The CDR3 spans 12 residues. In germline, CDR1 is MDHEN, CDR2 SYDVKM. Between the trimmed V and J ends, which lost 7 bases and 2 bases, there was a span of 9 bases. CDR3 sequence (DNA): TGTGCCAGCATGGCGGTACCCTACGAGCAGTACTTC. Protein sequence: CASMAVPYEQYF.